This entry features one T cell receptor beta chain sequence. Its matching antigen is unknown. The germline V gene encodes CDR1 SGHVS and CDR2 FQNEAQ. Trimming took 4 bases from V and 9 from J; bases not matched to a gene: 9. This CDR3 is 14 amino acids long. This table comes from immunoSEQ multiplex PCR, and its TCRdb copy is limited to in-frame clones, with some not included. Of about 110,000 clones listed, around nine tenths are singletons. These data come from a study of cytomegalovirus exposure and HLA in healthy donors. Findings of the study overall: A subsequent analysis found that TCR clusters from the first cohort also tended to co-occur in the roughly 120 validation repertoires, with approximately 94% of cluster scores above 0. Most TCR sequences were uncommon, yet certain public TCRs appeared in many donors.

This TCR was sampled from a woman aged 18-29 years in good health and CMV-seronegative. The chain combines TRBV7-8 with TRBJ1-5; 7 bases are shared with TRBD1. The sequencing sample was made of PBMCs. CDR3 DNA sequence: TGTGCCAGCAGCTCGGGACAGCAGCATATGCCCCAGCATTTT. Translation gives CASSSGQQHMPQHF.